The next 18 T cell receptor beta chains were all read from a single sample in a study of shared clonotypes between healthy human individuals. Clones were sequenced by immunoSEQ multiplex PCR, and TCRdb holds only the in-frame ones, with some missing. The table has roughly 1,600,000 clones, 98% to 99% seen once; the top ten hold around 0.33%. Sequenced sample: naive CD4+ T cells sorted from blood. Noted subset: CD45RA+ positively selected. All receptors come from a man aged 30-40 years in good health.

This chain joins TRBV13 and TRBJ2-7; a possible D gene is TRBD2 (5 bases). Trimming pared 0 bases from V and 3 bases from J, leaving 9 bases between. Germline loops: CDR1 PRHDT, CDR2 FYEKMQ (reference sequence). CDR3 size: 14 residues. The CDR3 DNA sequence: TGTGCCAGCAGCTTAGGAGCGCGGGTCTACGAGCAGTACTTC. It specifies CASSLGARVYEQYF. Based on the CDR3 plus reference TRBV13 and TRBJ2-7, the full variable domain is AAGVIQSPRHLIKEKRETATLKCYPIPRHDTVYWYQQGPGQDPQFLISFYEKMQSDKGSIPDRFSAQQFSDYHSELNMSSLELGDSALYFCASSLGARVYEQYFGPGTRLTVT.

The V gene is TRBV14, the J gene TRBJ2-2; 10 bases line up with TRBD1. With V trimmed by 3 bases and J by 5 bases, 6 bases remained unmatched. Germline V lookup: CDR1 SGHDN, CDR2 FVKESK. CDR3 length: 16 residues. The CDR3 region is CASSHLTGGRTGELFF. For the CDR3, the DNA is TGTGCCAGCAGCCACCTGACAGGGGGCAGGACCGGGGAGCTGTTTTTT.

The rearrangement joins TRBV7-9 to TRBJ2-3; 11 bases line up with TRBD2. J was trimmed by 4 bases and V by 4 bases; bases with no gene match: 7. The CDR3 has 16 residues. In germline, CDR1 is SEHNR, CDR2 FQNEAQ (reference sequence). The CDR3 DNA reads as TGTGCCAGCAGCTCCATAGCGGGAGGGGGGGCAGATACGCAGTATTTT. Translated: CASSSIAGGGADTQYF. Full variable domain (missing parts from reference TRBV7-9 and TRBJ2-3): DTGVSQNPRHKITKRGQNVTFRCDPISEHNRLYWYRQTLGQGPEFLTYFQNEAQLEKSRLLSDRFSAERPKGSFSTLEIQRTEQGDSAMYLCASSSIAGGGADTQYFGPGTRLTVL.

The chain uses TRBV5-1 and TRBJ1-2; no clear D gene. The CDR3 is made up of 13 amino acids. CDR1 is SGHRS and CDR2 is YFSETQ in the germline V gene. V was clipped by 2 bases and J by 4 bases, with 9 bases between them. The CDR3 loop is CASSFSVPYGYTF. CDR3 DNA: TGCGCCAGCAGCTTCTCCGTTCCCTATGGCTACACCTTC.

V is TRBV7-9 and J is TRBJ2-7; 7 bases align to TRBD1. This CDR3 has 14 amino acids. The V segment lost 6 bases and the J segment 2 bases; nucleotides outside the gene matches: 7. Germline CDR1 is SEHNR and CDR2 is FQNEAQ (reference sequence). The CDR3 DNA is TGTGCCAGCAGGCCTAGGGGGCGAACCTACGAGCAGTACTTC. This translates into CASRPRGRTYEQYF.

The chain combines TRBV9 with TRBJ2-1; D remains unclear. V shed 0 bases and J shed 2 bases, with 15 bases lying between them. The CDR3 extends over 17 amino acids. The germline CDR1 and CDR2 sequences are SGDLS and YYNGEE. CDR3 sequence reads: CASSVALAAIPYNEQFF. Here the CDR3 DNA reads TGTGCCAGCAGCGTAGCTTTAGCAGCTATCCCCTACAATGAGCAGTTCTTC.

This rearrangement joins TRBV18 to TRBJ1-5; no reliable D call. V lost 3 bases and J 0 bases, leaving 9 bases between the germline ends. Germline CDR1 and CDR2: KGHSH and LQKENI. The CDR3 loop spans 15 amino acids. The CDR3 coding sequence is TGTGCCAGCTCACCGGGCCAGCTTAGCAATCAGCCCCAGCATTTT. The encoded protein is CASSPGQLSNQPQHF.

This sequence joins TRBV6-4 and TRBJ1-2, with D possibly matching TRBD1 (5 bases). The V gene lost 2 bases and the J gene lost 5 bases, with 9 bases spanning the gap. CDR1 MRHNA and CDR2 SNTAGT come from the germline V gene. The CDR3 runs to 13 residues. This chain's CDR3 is CASSDHGAYGYTF. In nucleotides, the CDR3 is TGTGCCAGCAGTGACCACGGGGCATATGGCTACACCTTC.

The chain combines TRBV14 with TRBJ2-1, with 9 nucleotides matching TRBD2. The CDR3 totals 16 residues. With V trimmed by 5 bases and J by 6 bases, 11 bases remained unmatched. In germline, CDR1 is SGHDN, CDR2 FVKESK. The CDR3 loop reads CASSYRLVAGVNEQFF. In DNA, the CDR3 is TGTGCCAGCAGCTACAGATTAGTAGCGGGAGTCAATGAGCAGTTCTTC.

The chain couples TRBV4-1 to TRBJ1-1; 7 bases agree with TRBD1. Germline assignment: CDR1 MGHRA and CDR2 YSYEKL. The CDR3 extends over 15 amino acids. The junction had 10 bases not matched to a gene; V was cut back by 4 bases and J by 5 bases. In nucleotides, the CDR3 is TGCGCCAGCAGCCCACCGACAGGGCTGGGGACTGAAGCTTTCTTT. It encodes CASSPPTGLGTEAFF.

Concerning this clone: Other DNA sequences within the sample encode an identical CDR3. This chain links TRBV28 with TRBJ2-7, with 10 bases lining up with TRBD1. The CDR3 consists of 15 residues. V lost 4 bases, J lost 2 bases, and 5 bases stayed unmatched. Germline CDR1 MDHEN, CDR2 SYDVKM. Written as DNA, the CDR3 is TGTGCCAGCAGTTCTCCGGGACAGGGGACCTACGAGCAGTACTTC. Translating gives CASSSPGQGTYEQYF.

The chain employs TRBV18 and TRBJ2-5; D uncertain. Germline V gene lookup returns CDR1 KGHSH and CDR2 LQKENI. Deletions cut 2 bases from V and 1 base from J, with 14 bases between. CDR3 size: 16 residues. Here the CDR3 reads CASSPVQVFLQETQYF. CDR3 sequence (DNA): TGTGCCAGCTCACCAGTTCAGGTCTTTCTCCAAGAGACCCAGTACTTC.

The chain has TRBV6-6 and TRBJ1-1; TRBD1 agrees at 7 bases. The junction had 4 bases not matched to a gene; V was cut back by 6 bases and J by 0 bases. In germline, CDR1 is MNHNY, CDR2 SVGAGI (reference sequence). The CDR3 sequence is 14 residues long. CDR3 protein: CASREGQLNTEAFF. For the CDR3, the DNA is TGTGCCAGCAGGGAGGGACAGTTGAACACTGAAGCTTTCTTT.

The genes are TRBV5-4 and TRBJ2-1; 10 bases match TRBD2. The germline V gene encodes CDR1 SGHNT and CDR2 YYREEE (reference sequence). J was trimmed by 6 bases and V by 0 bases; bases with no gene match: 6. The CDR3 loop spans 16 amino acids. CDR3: CASSLASGSPFNEQFF. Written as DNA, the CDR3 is TGTGCCAGCAGCTTGGCTAGCGGGAGCCCCTTCAATGAGCAGTTCTTC.

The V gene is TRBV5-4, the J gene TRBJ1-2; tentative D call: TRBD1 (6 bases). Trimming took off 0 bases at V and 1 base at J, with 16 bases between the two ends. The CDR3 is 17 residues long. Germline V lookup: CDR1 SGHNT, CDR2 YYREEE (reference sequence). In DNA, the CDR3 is TGTGCCAGCAGCTTGGGACAGGCGGCCCAAAATAACTATGGCTACACCTTC. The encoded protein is CASSLGQAAQNNYGYTF.

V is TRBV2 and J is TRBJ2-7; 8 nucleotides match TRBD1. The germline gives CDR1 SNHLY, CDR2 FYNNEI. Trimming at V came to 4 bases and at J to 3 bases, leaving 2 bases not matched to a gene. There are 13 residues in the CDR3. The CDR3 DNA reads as TGTGCCAGCAGTGGGGGACAGGACTACGAGCAGTACTTC. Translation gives CASSGGQDYEQYF.

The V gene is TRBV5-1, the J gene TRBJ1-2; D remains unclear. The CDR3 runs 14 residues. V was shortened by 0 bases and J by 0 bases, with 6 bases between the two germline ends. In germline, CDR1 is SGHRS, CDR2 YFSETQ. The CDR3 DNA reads TGCGCCAGCAGCTTGGATCCAACTAACTATGGCTACACCTTC. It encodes CASSLDPTNYGYTF. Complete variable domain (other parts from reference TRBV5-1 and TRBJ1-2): KAGVTQTPRYLIKTRGQQVTLSCSPISGHRSVSWYQQTPGQGLQFLFEYFSETQRNKGNFPGRFSGRQFSNSRSEMNVSTLELGDSALYLCASSLDPTNYGYTFGSGTRLTVV.

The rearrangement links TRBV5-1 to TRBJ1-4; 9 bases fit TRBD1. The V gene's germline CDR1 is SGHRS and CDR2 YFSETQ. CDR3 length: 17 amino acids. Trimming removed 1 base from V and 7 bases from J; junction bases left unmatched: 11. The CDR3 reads CASSLRPGQGVGEKLFF. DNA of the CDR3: TGCGCCAGCAGCTTGAGACCGGGACAGGGAGTCGGTGAAAAACTGTTTTTT.